The present T cell receptor beta chain was sequenced within a study of Ad26.COV2.S vaccination and SARS-CoV-2 variants (dated by TCRdb to the early 2020s). Background for the entire study: Donors in the vaccine arm were drawn from COV1001, a multicentre, randomized, double-blind, placebo-controlled phase I-IIa trial testing Ad26.COV2.S in healthy adults. Blinding of investigators to trial group allocation was maintained during experiments and outcome assessment. Trial participants were randomized into five groups of five, in which low-dose or high-dose Ad26.COV2.S was given once or twice, or placebo was given on both occasions. Ad26.COV2.S was given intramuscularly at 5x10^10 or 1x10^11 viral particles, as a single shot or as two shots 56 days apart. The specificity and breadth of SARS-CoV-2-reactive T cell receptors after Ad26.COV2.S vaccination were assessed by TCRbeta repertoire sequencing. A total of some 30 samples were included in the TCR-sequenced set, comprising about 20 Ad26.COV2.S vaccine recipients, 5 placebo recipients and 8 SARS-CoV-2 convalescent individuals. Here is what the overall study found, with its caveats: Vaccine and placebo recipients had comparable non-spike TCR breadth, which fits with the vaccine containing only spike. The authors noted that the TCR breadth and depth analyses may have underestimated total T cell responses. Spike-specific TCR breadth was higher in Ad26.COV2.S recipients than in placebo recipients (P = 0.0014). Comparing responses between vaccine doses or regimens was not something the study was powered to do. After vaccination, substantial breadth of spike-specific CD8+ and CD4+ T cell responses was reported.

According to the study, the label for this sample's treatment or condition signals: around 19 received Ad26.COV2.S at low or high dose, single or two shots; roughly 5 received placebo; per-sample allocation not given. Repertoires of vaccine and placebo recipients were sequenced from samples collected on day 63 after the first injection. Between 29 July and 7 August 2020, Cohort 1b enrolled around 25 adults aged 18-55 years at one site in Boston, USA. Ad26.COV2.S was a replication-incompetent adenovirus type 26 vector expressing a prefusion-stabilized SARS-CoV-2 spike protein from the original Wuhan strain. Details on this clone: Its antigen is currently not known. The record has no base qualities; no much larger clone is one base away. This specimen includes other DNA sequences encoding the same CDR3.

TCRbeta CDR3 regions were sequenced with the immunoSEQ Assay. After extraction, genomic DNA underwent amplification by bias-controlled multiplex PCR, followed by high-throughput sequencing. Processing in the source paper ran as follows. Collapsing and filtering of sequences were performed to quantify the absolute abundance of each unique TCRbeta CDR3 region. T cell fraction was estimated by normalizing TCRbeta template counts to usable DNA, which was measured by amplifying reference genes present in all nucleated cells. Repertoire TCRs were annotated as SARS-CoV-2-specific by exact matching of V gene, CDR3 amino acid sequence and J gene to a known reactive TCR set. The reference SARS-CoV-2 TCR set was derived from MIRA and filtered for enrichment in COVID-19-positive ImmuneCODE repertoires, a step that removed public or cross-reactive TCRs. Using the MIRA antigens, annotated TCRs were further analysed by specific ORF or by position within an ORF. Depth was the summed frequency of annotated unique rearrangements, while breadth was defined as annotated unique rearrangements over total unique productive rearrangements. TCR breadth was compared between groups using two-sided Wilcoxon rank-sum tests. TCRdb re-hosts the immuneACCESS table, in-frame sequences only. Its copies lack some clones; in the studies checked, an unresolved V gene accounts for under half of them, and the cause for the rest is not known. V, J and clone size were drawn from that table, and D and trimming were deduced from the DNA. The sample data list roughly 700,000 clones, and roughly 90% of these were observed just once. Around 1.5% of the sample rests with the top ten.

The sequences come from peripheral blood, collected in a trial of Ad26.COV2.S vaccine versus placebo. This TCR came from a person between 18 and 65 years old who received the Ad26.COV2.S COVID-19 vaccine or a placebo.

In nucleotide form, the sequence is TGTGCCAGTAGCCCAGGGGGCACTGAAGCTTTCTTT. This is translated as CASSPGGTEAFF. The receptor chain draws on TRBV19 and TRBJ1-1, and 7 junctional nucleotides match TRBD1. From the cysteine up to the phenylalanine, the CDR3 has a length of 12 residues. Here the CDR3 DNA is all that survives: 36 bases in frame from base 1. At the junction V is shortened by 6 bases and J by 4 bases; bases outside the gene matches: 2. The germline V gene (reference sequence) yields LNHDA for CDR1 and SQIVND for CDR2. Supplemented by the reference TRBV19 and TRBJ1-1 proteins around the CDR3, the complete variable domain is DGGITQSPKYLFRKEGQNVTLSCEQNLNHDAMYWYRQDPGQGLRLIYYSQIVNDFQKGDIAEGYSVSREKKESFPLTVTSAQKNPTAFYLCASSPGGTEAFFGQGTRLTVV.